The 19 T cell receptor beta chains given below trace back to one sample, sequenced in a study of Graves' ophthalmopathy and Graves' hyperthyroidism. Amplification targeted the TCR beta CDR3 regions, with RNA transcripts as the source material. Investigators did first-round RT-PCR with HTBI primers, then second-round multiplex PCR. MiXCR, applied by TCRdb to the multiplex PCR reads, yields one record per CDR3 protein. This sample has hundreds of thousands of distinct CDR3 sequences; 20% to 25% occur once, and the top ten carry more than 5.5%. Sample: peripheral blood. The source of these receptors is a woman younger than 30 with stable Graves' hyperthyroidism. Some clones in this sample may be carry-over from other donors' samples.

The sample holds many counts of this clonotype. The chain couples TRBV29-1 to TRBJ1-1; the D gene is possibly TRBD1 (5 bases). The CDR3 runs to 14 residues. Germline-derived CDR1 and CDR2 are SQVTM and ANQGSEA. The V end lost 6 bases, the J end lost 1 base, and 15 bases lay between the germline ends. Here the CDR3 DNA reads TGCAGCGTAACGGGGCGCAGAGGGAACACTGAAGCTTTCTTT. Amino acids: CSVTGRRGNTEAFF.

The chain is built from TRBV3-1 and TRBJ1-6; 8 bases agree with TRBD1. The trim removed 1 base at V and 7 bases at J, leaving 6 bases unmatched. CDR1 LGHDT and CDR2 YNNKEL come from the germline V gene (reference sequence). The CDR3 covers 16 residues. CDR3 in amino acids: CASSQGAGGRNSPLHF. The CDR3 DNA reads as TGTGCCAGCAGCCAAGGAGCAGGGGGCAGAAATTCACCCCTCCACTTT.

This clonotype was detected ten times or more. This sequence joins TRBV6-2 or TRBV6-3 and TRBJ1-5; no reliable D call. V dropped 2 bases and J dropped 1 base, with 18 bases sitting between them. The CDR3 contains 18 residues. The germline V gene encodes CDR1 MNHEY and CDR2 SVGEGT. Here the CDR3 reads CASSYEFGGSESNQPQHF. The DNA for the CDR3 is TGTGCCAGCAGTTACGAGTTTGGAGGGTCGGAAAGCAATCAGCCCCAGCATTTT.

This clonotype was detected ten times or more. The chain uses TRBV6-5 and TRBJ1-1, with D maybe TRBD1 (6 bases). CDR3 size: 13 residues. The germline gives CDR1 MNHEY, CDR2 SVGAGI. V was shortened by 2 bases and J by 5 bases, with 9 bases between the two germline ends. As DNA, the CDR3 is TGTGCCAGCAGTTACGGGGGCCGAACTGAAGCTTTCTTT. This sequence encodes CASSYGGRTEAFF.

CDR3 region: CASNPGRYSYEQYF. The CDR3 nucleotides are TGTGCCAGCAACCCGGGACGCTACTCCTACGAGCAGTACTTC. This chain connects TRBV6-1 to TRBJ2-7; D could derive from TRBD1 or TRBD2 (5 bases each). V lost 7 bases to trimming and J lost 0 bases, with 13 bases between them. CDR1 and CDR2 (germline): MNHNS, SASEGT. The CDR3 totals 14 residues.

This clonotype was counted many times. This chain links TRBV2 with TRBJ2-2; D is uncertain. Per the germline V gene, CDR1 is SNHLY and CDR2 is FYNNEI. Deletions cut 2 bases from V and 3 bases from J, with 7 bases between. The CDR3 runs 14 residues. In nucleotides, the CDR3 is TGTGCCAGCAGTGAAATGACGGACACCGGGGAGCTGTTTTTT. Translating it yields CASSEMTDTGELFF.

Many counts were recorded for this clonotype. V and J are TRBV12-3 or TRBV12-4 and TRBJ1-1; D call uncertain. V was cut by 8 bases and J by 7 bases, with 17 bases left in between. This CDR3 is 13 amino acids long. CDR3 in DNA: TGTGCCAGCGGGTACGGTATGTTACATGAAGCTTTCTTT. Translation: CASGYGMLHEAFF.

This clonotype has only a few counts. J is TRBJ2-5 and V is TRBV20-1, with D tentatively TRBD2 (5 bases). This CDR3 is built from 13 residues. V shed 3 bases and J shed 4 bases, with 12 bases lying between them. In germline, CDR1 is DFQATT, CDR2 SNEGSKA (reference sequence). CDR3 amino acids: CSASERGRETQYF. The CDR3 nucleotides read TGCAGTGCTAGCGAAAGAGGGCGAGAGACCCAGTACTTC.

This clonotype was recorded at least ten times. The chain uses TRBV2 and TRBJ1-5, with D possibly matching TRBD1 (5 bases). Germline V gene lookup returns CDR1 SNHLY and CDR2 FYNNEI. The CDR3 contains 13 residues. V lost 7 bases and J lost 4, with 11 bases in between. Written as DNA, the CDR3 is TGTGCCAGCAAAGACAGCCTAAATCAGCCCCAGCATTTT. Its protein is CASKDSLNQPQHF.

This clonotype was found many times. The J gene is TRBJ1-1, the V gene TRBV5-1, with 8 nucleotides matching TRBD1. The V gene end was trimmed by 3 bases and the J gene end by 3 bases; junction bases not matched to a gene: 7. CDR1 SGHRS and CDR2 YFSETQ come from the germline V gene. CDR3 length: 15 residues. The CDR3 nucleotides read TGCGCCAGCAGCTACCGGACAGGGAGGGACACTGAAGCTTTCTTT. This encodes CASSYRTGRDTEAFF.

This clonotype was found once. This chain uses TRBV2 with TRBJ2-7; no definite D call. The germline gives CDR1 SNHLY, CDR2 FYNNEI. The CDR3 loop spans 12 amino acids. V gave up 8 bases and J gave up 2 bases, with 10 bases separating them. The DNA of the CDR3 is TGTGCCAGCCGCGATGGAACCTACGAGCAGTACTTC. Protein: CASRDGTYEQYF.

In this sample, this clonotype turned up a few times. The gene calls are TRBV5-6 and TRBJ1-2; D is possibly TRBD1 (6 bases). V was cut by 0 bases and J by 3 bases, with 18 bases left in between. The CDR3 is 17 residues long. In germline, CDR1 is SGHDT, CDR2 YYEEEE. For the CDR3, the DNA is TGTGCCAGCAGCTTGGAGGACAGTATACAGGTTCACTATGGCTACACCTTC. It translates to CASSLEDSIQVHYGYTF.

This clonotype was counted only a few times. In DNA, the CDR3 is TGTGCCAGCAGCCCCTACAGGGGGCAAGAGACCCAGTACTTC. Translating gives CASSPYRGQETQYF. The chain recombines TRBV7-2 with TRBJ2-5; 8 bases match TRBD1. The germline gives CDR1 SGHTA, CDR2 FQGNSA. This CDR3 region has 14 residues. V gave up 5 bases and J gave up 2 bases; unmatched junction bases: 4. The full variable domain, its missing parts supplied by reference TRBV7-2 and TRBJ2-5, is GAGVSQSPSNKVTEKGKDVELRCDPISGHTALYWYRQSLGQGLEFLIYFQGNSAPDKSGLPSDRFSAERTGGSVSTLTIQRTQQEDSAVYLCASSPYRGQETQYFGPGTRLLVL.

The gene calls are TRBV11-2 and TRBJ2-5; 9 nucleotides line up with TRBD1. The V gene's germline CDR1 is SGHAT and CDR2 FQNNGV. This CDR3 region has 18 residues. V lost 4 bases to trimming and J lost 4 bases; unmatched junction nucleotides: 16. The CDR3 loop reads CASSYTDRGSPWRETQYF. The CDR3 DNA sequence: TGTGCCAGCAGCTATACGGACAGGGGATCACCTTGGCGAGAGACCCAGTACTTC.

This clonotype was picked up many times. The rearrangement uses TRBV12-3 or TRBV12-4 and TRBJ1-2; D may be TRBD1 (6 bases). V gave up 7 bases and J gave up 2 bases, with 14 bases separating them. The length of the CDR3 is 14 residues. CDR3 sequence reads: CASTLDRNNYGYTF. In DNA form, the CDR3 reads TGTGCCAGCACCCTGGACAGAAACAACTATGGCTACACCTTC.

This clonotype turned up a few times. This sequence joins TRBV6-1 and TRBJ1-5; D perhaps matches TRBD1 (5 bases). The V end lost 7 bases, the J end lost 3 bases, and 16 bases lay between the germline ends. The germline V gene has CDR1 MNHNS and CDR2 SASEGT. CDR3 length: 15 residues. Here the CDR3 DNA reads TGTGCCAGCATGGGGCACTTCCGCATCAATCAGCCCCAGCATTTT. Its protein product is CASMGHFRINQPQHF.

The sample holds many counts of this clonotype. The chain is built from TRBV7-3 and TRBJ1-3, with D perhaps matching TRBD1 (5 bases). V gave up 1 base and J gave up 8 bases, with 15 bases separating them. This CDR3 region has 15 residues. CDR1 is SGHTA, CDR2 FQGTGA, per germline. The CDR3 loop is CASSLRGRDRDTIYF. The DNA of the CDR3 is TGTGCCAGCAGCTTAAGAGGTCGAGACAGAGACACCATATATTTT.

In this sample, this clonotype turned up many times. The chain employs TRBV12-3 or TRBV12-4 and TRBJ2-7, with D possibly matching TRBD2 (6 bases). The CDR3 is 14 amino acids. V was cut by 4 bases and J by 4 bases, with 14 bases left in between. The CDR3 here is CASSYGEVIYEQYF. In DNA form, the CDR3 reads TGTGCCAGCAGTTATGGGGAGGTGATTTACGAGCAGTACTTC.

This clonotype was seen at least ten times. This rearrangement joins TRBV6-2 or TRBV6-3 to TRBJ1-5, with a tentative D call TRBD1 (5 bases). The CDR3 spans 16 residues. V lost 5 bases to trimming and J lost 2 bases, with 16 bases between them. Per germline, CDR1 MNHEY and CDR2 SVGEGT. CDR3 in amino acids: CASSITDSLGNQPQHF. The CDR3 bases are TGTGCCAGCAGTATCACCGACAGTTTGGGCAATCAGCCCCAGCATTTT.